These 21 T cell receptor beta chains were all obtained from the same sample, sequenced in a study of radiotherapy plus CTLA-4 blockade in lung cancer. Measured with immunoSEQ multiplex PCR; TCRdb has only the in-frame clones, and not every one. The sample consists of roughly 30,000 clones, around 79% of them appearing once. Specimen: peripheral blood, collected from a patient treated with radiotherapy plus ipilimumab. These receptors all come from a human donor with non-small cell lung cancer that progressed on radiotherapy plus ipilimumab.

V usage is TRBV9 and J usage is TRBJ1-5, with 9 positions matching TRBD1. V trimming: 4 bases; J trimming: 7 bases; junction bases outside the gene matches: 9. Germline V gene sequence: CDR1 SGDLS, CDR2 YYNGEE. The CDR3 has 15 amino acids. CDR3 sequence (DNA): TGTGCCAGCAGCCCGGCCCGGGACAGGGACCAGCCCCAGCATTTT. It codes for CASSPARDRDQPQHF.

V is TRBV28 and J is TRBJ2-7, with D unresolved. This CDR3 is built from 13 residues. Per the germline V gene, CDR1 is MDHEN and CDR2 is SYDVKM. Between the trimmed V and J ends, which lost 3 bases and 2 bases, there was a span of 8 bases. CDR3 bases: TGTGCCAGCAGTTTGGGGAATGCCTACGAGCAGTACTTC. Its protein product is CASSLGNAYEQYF.

The rearrangement links TRBV30 to TRBJ2-7; no clear D. In germline, CDR1 is GTSNPN, CDR2 SVGIG (reference sequence). With 8 bases removed from V and 3 bases from J, the gap between germline ends came to 23 bases. This CDR3 region has 15 residues. CDR3 protein: CATDLEQRASYEQYF. Written as DNA, the CDR3 is TGTGCCACCGACTTGGAGCAGCGAGCCAGCTACGAGCAGTACTTC.

This chain links TRBV18 with TRBJ2-1; TRBD1 agrees at 7 bases. With V trimmed by 1 base and J by 0 bases, 3 bases remained unmatched. The CDR3 is made up of 16 amino acids. Germline CDR1 and CDR2: KGHSH and LQKENI. The CDR3 spells CASSPRTGDSYNEQFF. CDR3 DNA sequence: TGTGCCAGCTCACCACGGACAGGTGACTCCTACAATGAGCAGTTCTTC.

The chain is built from TRBV4-3 and TRBJ1-2, with D possibly TRBD1 on 5 matching bases. V was cut by 4 bases and J by 0 bases, with 21 bases left in between. Germline values: CDR1 LGHNA, CDR2 YSLEER. The CDR3 loop spans 18 amino acids. The CDR3 here is CASSPQPRTYSTNYGYTF. DNA for the CDR3: TGCGCCAGCAGCCCCCAGCCAAGGACATACTCGACTAACTATGGCTACACCTTC.

Worth noting for this clone: The same CDR3 can be traced to other DNA sequences in this sample. The chain's CDR3 is CAISEYRDRAAGDYGYTF. Written as DNA, the CDR3 is TGTGCCATCAGTGAATACCGAGACAGGGCCGCGGGGGACTATGGCTACACCTTC. The V and J genes are TRBV10-3 and TRBJ1-2; 7 nucleotides align to TRBD1. Germline lookup yields CDR1 ENHRY and CDR2 SYGVKD. Trimming at V came to 3 bases and at J to 3 bases, leaving 16 bases not matched to a gene. The length of the CDR3 is 18 residues.

This clone was seen only once. The chain links TRBV5-4 to TRBJ2-3, with 10 nucleotides matching TRBD2. Germline CDR1 and CDR2: SGHNT and YYREEE (reference sequence). The CDR3 length is 16 residues. J gave up 5 bases and V 0 bases, and 6 bases lay outside the gene matches. The CDR3 nucleotides are TGTGCCAGCAGCTTGGGGGCTAGCGGGAGAGGAGATACGCAGTATTTT. This sequence encodes CASSLGASGRGDTQYF.

The chain couples TRBV28 to TRBJ2-7; no definite D call. The CDR3 loop spans 14 amino acids. Trimming took off 5 bases at V and 0 bases at J, with 11 bases between the two ends. Germline CDR1 and CDR2: MDHEN and SYDVKM. The CDR3 spells CASSPFGSSYEQYF. As DNA, the CDR3 is TGTGCCAGCAGTCCTTTTGGGTCCTCCTACGAGCAGTACTTC.

V and J are TRBV9 and TRBJ2-3; a possible D gene is TRBD2 (6 bases). The V gene lost 0 bases and the J gene lost 7 bases, with 9 bases spanning the gap. Germline V gene lookup returns CDR1 SGDLS and CDR2 YYNGEE. This CDR3 is 13 amino acids long. CDR3 sequence: CASSVVEGNTQYF. CDR3 nucleotides: TGTGCCAGCAGCGTAGTGGAGGGAAATACGCAGTATTTT.

This clone was counted a single time. The chain couples TRBV9 to TRBJ2-5, with TRBD2 matching over 16 bases. The V gene end was trimmed by 3 bases and the J gene end by 4 bases; junction bases not matched to a gene: 6. Per the germline V gene, CDR1 is SGDLS and CDR2 is YYNGEE. This CDR3 is 17 amino acids long. The CDR3 sequence is CASSAGTSGGALETQYF. Here the CDR3 DNA reads TGTGCCAGCAGCGCCGGGACTAGCGGGGGGGCCTTAGAGACCCAGTACTTC.

The chain joins TRBV5-1 to TRBJ2-7; tentatively, D is TRBD1 (6 bases). The CDR3 has 17 residues. Trimming took off 2 bases at V and 0 bases at J, with 18 bases between the two ends. Germline CDR1 and CDR2: SGHRS and YFSETQ. DNA of the CDR3: TGCGCCAGCAGCTTTCAACCTCCGGGACACCTCTCCTACGAGCAGTACTTC. Amino acids: CASSFQPPGHLSYEQYF.

The V gene is TRBV7-2, the J gene TRBJ2-3; D is possibly TRBD1 or TRBD2 (5 bases each). The V gene lost 3 bases and the J gene lost 1 base, with 11 bases spanning the gap. The CDR3 covers 15 residues. Germline-derived CDR1 and CDR2 are SGHTA and FQGNSA. The CDR3 loop reads CASSFGAHRTDTQYF. In DNA form, the CDR3 reads TGTGCCAGCAGCTTCGGGGCTCACCGCACAGATACGCAGTATTTT.

This chain uses TRBV2 with TRBJ2-2; D possibly corresponds to TRBD2 (6 bases). The CDR3 consists of 14 residues. Trimming stripped 7 bases from V and 5 bases from J, with 14 bases between. Per the germline V gene, CDR1 is SNHLY and CDR2 is FYNNEI. The CDR3 sequence is CASTSVAGTGELFF. The CDR3 coding sequence is TGTGCCAGCACCTCAGTGGCGGGAACCGGGGAGCTGTTTTTT. Full variable domain (outside the CDR3, taken from reference TRBV2 and TRBJ2-2): EPEVTQTPSHQVTQMGQEVILRCVPISNHLYFYWYRQILGQKVEFLVSFYNNEISEKSEIFDDQFSVERPDGSNFTLKIRSTKLEDSAMYFCASTSVAGTGELFFGEGSRLTVL.

In its sample, this clone was seen a few times. The V call is TRBV6-1, the J call TRBJ2-1; 10 nucleotides match TRBD1. J lost 9 bases, V lost 0 bases, and 8 bases had no gene match. The CDR3 sequence is 16 residues long. The germline V gene encodes CDR1 MNHNS and CDR2 SASEGT. As DNA, the CDR3 is TGTGCCAGCAGTGAAGCGCGGGGGACAGGGGCGTCTGAGCAGTTCTTC. This codes for CASSEARGTGASEQFF.

This clone was recorded a few times. The rearrangement links TRBV28 to TRBJ2-7; 9 bases align to TRBD1. The junction had 9 bases not matched to a gene; V was cut back by 5 bases and J by 4 bases. The CDR3 covers 15 residues. Germline CDR1 is MDHEN and CDR2 is SYDVKM. CDR3 nucleotide sequence: TGTGCCAGCAGTACCCCGGGACAGGGTTTTTACGAGCAGTACTTC. Translation: CASSTPGQGFYEQYF.

This chain connects TRBV7-3 to TRBJ2-3; D may be TRBD2 (5 bases). The CDR3 totals 13 residues. Looked up from germline, CDR1 is SGHTA and CDR2 is FQGTGA. Trimming took 10 bases from V and 0 from J, leaving 11 bases between them. The CDR3 spells CATARGSTDTQYF. For the CDR3, the DNA is TGTGCCACCGCCCGCGGGAGCACAGATACGCAGTATTTT.

The V and J genes are TRBV4-3 and TRBJ2-1; 8 bases agree with TRBD1. V shed 3 bases and J 4 bases; nucleotides not matched to a gene: 5. Germline assignment: CDR1 LGHNA and CDR2 YSLEER. This CDR3 comprises 15 residues. CDR3 DNA sequence: TGCGCCAGCAGCCACCGGACAGGGCATTACAATGAGCAGTTCTTC. Residues: CASSHRTGHYNEQFF.

The chain is built from TRBV6-5 and TRBJ2-1; TRBD1 aligns across 7 bases. Germline V gives CDR1 MNHEY, CDR2 SVGAGI. Germline trimming cut 0 bases from V and 7 bases from J; bases unmatched to any gene: 6. The CDR3 consists of 15 residues. The CDR3 sequence: CASSYSTTGRNEQFF. The CDR3 bases are TGTGCCAGCAGTTACTCTACGACAGGGCGGAATGAGCAGTTCTTC.

This clone came up a few times. In DNA, the CDR3 is TGTGCCAGCAGTCCAAGCGGGAGTGGTGAGCAGTTCTTC. It specifies CASSPSGSGEQFF. The rearrangement joins TRBV28 to TRBJ2-1; 8 positions agree with TRBD2. V dropped 5 bases and J dropped 9; count of bases not matched to a gene: 6. The CDR3 is 13 amino acids. Germline values: CDR1 MDHEN, CDR2 SYDVKM.

The chain employs TRBV16 and TRBJ1-6; D is ambiguous. The CDR3 is 15 residues long. Germline CDR1 reads KGHSY; CDR2 reads FQNENV. Trimming removed 3 bases at V and 5 bases at J, with 11 bases between. The CDR3 loop reads CASSQRRADNSPLHF. CDR3 nucleotides: TGTGCCAGCAGCCAGCGACGTGCCGATAATTCACCCCTCCACTTT.

The chain links TRBV15 to TRBJ2-7; possible D gene TRBD1, 6 bases. The germline gives CDR1 LNHNV, CDR2 YYDKDF (reference sequence). Trimming left V 0 bases short and J 5 bases short, with 17 bases between. The CDR3 runs to 16 residues. Written as DNA, the CDR3 is TGTGCCACCAGCAGAGAGCGGCCAGGGGCAGCTGACGAGCAGTACTTC. Amino acid sequence: CATSRERPGAADEQYF.